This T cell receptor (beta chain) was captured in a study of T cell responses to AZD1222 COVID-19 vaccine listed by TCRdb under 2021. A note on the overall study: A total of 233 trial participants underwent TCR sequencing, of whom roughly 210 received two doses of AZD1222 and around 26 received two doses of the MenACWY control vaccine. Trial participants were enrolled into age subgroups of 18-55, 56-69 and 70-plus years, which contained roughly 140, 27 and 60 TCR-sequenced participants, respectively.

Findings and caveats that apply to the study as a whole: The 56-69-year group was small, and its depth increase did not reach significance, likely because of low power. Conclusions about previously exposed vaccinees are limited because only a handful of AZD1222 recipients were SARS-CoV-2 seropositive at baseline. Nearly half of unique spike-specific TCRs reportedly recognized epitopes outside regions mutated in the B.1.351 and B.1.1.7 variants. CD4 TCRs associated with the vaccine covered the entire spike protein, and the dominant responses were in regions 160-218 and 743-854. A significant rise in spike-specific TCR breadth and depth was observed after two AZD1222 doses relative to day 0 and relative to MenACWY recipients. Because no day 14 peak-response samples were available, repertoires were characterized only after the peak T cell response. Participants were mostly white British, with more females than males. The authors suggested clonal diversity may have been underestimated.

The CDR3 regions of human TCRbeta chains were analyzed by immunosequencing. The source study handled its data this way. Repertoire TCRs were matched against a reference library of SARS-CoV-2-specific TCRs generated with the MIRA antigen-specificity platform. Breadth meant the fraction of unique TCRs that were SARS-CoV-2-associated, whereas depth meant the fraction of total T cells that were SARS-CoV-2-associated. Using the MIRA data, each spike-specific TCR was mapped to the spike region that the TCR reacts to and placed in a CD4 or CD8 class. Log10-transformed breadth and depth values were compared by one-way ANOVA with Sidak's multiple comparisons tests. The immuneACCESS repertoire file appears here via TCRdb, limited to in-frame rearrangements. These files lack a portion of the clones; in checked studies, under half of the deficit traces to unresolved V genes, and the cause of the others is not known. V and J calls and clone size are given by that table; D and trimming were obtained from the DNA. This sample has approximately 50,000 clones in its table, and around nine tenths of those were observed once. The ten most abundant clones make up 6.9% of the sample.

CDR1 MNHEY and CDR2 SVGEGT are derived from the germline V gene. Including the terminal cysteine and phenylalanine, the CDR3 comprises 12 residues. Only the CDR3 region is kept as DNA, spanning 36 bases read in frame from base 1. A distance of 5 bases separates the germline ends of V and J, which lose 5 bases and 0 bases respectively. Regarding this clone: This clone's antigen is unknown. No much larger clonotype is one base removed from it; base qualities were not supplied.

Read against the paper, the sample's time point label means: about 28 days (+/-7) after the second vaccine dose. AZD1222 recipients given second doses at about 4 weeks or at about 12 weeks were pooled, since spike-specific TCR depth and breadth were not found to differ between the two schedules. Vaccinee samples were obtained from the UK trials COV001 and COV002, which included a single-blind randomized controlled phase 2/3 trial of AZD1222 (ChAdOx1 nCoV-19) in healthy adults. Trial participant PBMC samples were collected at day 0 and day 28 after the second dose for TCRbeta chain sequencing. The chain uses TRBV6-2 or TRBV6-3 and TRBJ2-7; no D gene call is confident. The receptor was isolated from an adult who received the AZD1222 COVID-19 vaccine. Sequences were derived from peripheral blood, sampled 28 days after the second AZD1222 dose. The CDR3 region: CASSTISYEQYF. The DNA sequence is TGTGCCAGCAGTACGATCTCCTACGAGCAGTACTTC.